A selection of T cell receptor beta chains follows, all from one sample in a study of blood T cell repertoires in COVID-19. The method was immunoSEQ multiplex PCR; TCRdb's version includes in-frame clones alone and lacks a portion of them. This table holds 100,000 to 150,000 clones, roughly nine tenths found once. Sequencing was carried out using peripheral blood. The receptor set was obtained from a man between 65 and 85 years old who had recovered from COVID-19. The CDR3 runs from the conserved cysteine through the conserved F or W. A row's size may be missing; if present it is once, few, many or a size class.

J gene,V gene,CDR3 length,clone size,CDR3 protein
TRBJ1-5,TRBV19,13,.,CASTLHSNQPQHF
TRBJ2-7,TRBV20-1,16,.,CSASSPNRASSYEQYF
TRBJ2-7,TRBV28,15,once,CASRTPGTGGYEQYF
TRBJ2-5,TRBV3-1/TRBV3-2,14,few,CASSQFFLQETQYF
TRBJ2-7,TRBV24-1,15,.,CATSDGASVLYEQYF
TRBJ1-3,TRBV12-3/TRBV12-4,13,.,CASTLGSGNTIYF
TRBJ1-6,TRBV19,13,.,CASLDLPGSPLHF
TRBJ1-1,TRBV3-1/TRBV3-2,14,.,CASSPPEGRTEAFF
TRBJ1-1,TRBV27,13,few,CASKYQGASEAFF
TRBJ1-2,TRBV28,12,.,CASSLGGLGYTF
TRBJ1-1,TRBV19,16,.,CASSLIRYRGDTEAFF
TRBJ2-7,TRBV9,15,.,CASSALAGGWSEQYF
TRBJ2-1,TRBV7-2,17,.,CASSLSKTHSSLNEQFF
TRBJ2-1,TRBV9,17,.,CASSPNPGHRMISEQFF
TRBJ2-1,TRBV5-1,17,once,CASSPRLAGSAINEQFF
TRBJ1-1,TRBV6-6,11,medium-sized,CASTMNTEAFF
TRBJ1-5,TRBV15,15,.,CATSRDILANQPQHF
TRBJ2-5,TRBV6-5,13,.,CASRRTLQETQYF
TRBJ2-5,TRBV10-1,16,many,CASSESTGLMQETQYF
TRBJ1-2,TRBV6-1,13,.,CASSEQGSYGYTF
TRBJ2-7,TRBV6-5,13,.,CASSKDSSYEQYF
TRBJ1-2,TRBV4-2,15,many,CASSPLGQGSYGYTF
TRBJ1-1,TRBV19,12,few,CASSMGQLEAFF
TRBJ1-2,TRBV10-3,14,.,CAIRGGQENYGYTF
TRBJ1-5,TRBV28,16,many,CASRGGTVYSNQPQHF
TRBJ2-3,TRBV10-3,18,once,CAISSGTSGRPPTDTQYF
TRBJ1-1,TRBV2,12,.,CASSRGYTEAFF